The rows below give T cell receptor beta chains drawn from one sample of a study of CD8+CD57+ T cells in acquired aplastic anemia. TCRdb itself ran the reads through MiXCR, one entry per CDR3 protein. Among 180,000 or so distinct CDR3 sequences listed, approximately 45% were seen once. Source material: sorted CD4+, CD8+, or CD8+CD57+ T cells (not recorded which) from PBMCs. The receptor set was obtained from a human donor in good health. CDR3s include the opening cysteine and the closing phenylalanine or tryptophan. Each record gives: D gene, clone size, J gene, V gene, CDR3 protein, CDR3 DNA. D genes are given only for firm matches. Not every row has a clone size; where given, it reads once, few, many or a size class.

TRBD1 . TRBJ2-2 TRBV18 CASSRGQEVTGELFF TGTGCCAGCTCACGGGGACAGGAGGTCACCGGGGAGCTGTTTTTT
. . TRBJ1-5 TRBV29-1 CSVYLQGGGNQPQHF TGCAGCGTTTACCTACAGGGAGGAGGCAATCAGCCCCAGCATTTT
TRBD2 many TRBJ2-5 TRBV15 CATSVTSGQETQYF TGTGCCACCAGCGTGACTAGCGGGCAAGAGACCCAGTACTTC
. many TRBJ2-1 TRBV20-1 CSARGTLGINRSSYNEQFF TGCAGTGCTAGAGGGACACTAGGGATAAACAGGAGCTCCTACAATGAGCAGTTCTTC
TRBD2 . TRBJ2-3 TRBV11-2 CASSLRPGLGGDTQYF TGTGCCAGCAGCTTAAGACCAGGACTAGGAGGCGATACGCAGTATTTT
TRBD1 . TRBJ1-2 TRBV30 CAWRTGISYGYTF TGTGCCTGGAGGACAGGGATTTCCTATGGCTACACCTTC
TRBD1 once TRBJ2-7 TRBV5-6 CASSLRTGLGTEQYF TGTGCCAGCAGCTTGCGGACAGGGTTAGGGACCGAGCAGTACTTC
. . TRBJ2-7 TRBV7-2 CASSLEGTSPEQYF TGTGCCAGCAGCTTAGAAGGTACATCCCCCGAGCAGTACTTC
. . TRBJ2-1 TRBV11-1 CASSPQKDGIDNEQFF TGTGCCAGCAGCCCGCAGAAGGACGGCATTGATAATGAGCAGTTCTTC
. . TRBJ1-2 TRBV5-6 CASSFGGGYTF TGTGCCAGCAGCTTCGGGGGCGGCTACACCTTC
. . TRBJ2-1 TRBV28 CASSDPGAGAYNEQFF TGTGCCAGCAGTGACCCTGGGGCGGGCGCCTACAATGAGCAGTTCTTC
TRBD1 . TRBJ2-6 TRBV10-3 CAIGGQGSGANVLTF TGTGCCATCGGGGGACAGGGGTCTGGGGCCAACGTCCTGACTTTC
. . TRBJ1-2 TRBV10-3 CAISEGGVTNYGYTF TGTGCCATCAGTGAGGGGGGAGTTACTAACTATGGCTACACCTTC
. many TRBJ2-5 TRBV5-5 CASSPSRGLETQYF TGTGCCAGCAGCCCCTCCCGGGGGCTAGAGACCCAGTACTTC
. many TRBJ1-6 TRBV19 CASRLGQNNSPLHF TGTGCCAGCCGCCTGGGGCAGAATAATTCACCCCTCCACTTT
. . TRBJ1-3 TRBV11-2 CASSPRSGVVGAGNTIYF TGTGCCAGCAGCCCACGATCGGGGGTGGTAGGGGCTGGAAACACCATATATTTT
. many TRBJ1-4 TRBV5-5 CASSFQRGEKLFF TGTGCCAGCAGCTTCCAACGCGGAGAAAAACTGTTTTTT
TRBD1 . TRBJ2-1 TRBV5-4 CASSLFLRQGYYNEQFF TGTGCCAGCAGCTTGTTTCTGAGACAGGGATACTACAATGAGCAGTTCTTC
. . TRBJ2-1 TRBV25-1 CASSSGGGRVDEQFF TGTGCCAGCAGCTCAGGGGGGGGTCGGGTCGATGAGCAGTTCTTC
TRBD2 many TRBJ2-5 TRBV20-1 CSAETSGRASETQYF TGCAGTGCTGAGACTAGCGGGAGGGCCAGTGAGACCCAGTACTTC
. many TRBJ1-6 TRBV19 CASSIRGEGNSPLHF TGTGCCAGTAGTATTAGGGGAGAAGGCAATTCACCCCTCCACTTT
. . TRBJ2-6 TRBV19 CASNRPAAPYSGANVLTF TGTGCCAGTAATAGGCCGGCGGCCCCGTACTCTGGGGCCAACGTCCTGACTTTC
. . TRBJ2-3 TRBV7-3 CASSFGASSTDTQYF TGTGCCAGCAGCTTTGGGGCTTCTAGCACAGATACGCAGTATTTT
. many TRBJ1-5 TRBV3-1 CASSQDLDQPQHF TGTGCCAGCAGCCAAGACCTGGATCAGCCCCAGCATTTT
. . TRBJ2-6 TRBV7-9 CAILSGANVLTF TGTGCCATCCTCTCTGGGGCCAACGTCCTGACTTTC
. many TRBJ1-2 TRBV12-3/TRBV12-4 CASSFGTGLWVGYTF TGTGCCAGCAGTTTCGGGACTGGCCTATGGGTTGGCTACACCTTC
. . TRBJ2-3 TRBV25-1 CASSIYLCSGGTDTQYF .
. few TRBJ2-5 TRBV24-1 CATRKYPEGSNGETQYF TGTGCCACCAGAAAGTACCCGGAGGGGTCCAACGGAGAGACCCAGTACTTC
. . TRBJ2-3 TRBV24-1 CATSDLSDTYNEQYF TGTGCCACCAGTGATTTGAGCGATACCTACAATGAGCAGTATTTT
. many TRBJ2-7 TRBV20-1 CSARTSGSYEQYF TGCAGTGCTAGAACGAGCGGTTCCTACGAGCAGTACTTC
. . TRBJ2-2 TRBV19 CASSSPTSGELFF TGTGCCAGTAGTAGCCCCACTAGCGGGGAGCTGTTTTTT
. few TRBJ1-2 TRBV12-3/TRBV12-4 CASSALRNYGYTF TGTGCCAGCAGCGCCCTAAGGAATTATGGCTACACCTTC
TRBD2 many TRBJ2-7 TRBV4-3 CASSRGLAGTATFYEQYF TGCGCCAGCAGCCGGGGACTAGCGGGGACCGCCACCTTTTACGAGCAGTACTTC
. . TRBJ2-2 TRBV24-1 CATSGNTGELFF TGTGCCACCAGTGGGAACACCGGGGAGCTATTTTTT
TRBD1 . TRBJ2-5 TRBV5-6 CASSVLGQQETQYF TGTGCCAGCAGCGTGTTGGGACAGCAAGAGACCCAGTACTTC
TRBD1 many TRBJ1-3 TRBV9 CASSPRQGPGNTIYF TGTGCCAGCAGCCCTCGACAGGGGCCGGGAAACACCATATATTTT
. . TRBJ2-5 TRBV20-1 CSAADHDQETQYF TGCAGCGCTGCCGACCACGACCAAGAGACCCAGTACTTC
. once TRBJ1-1 TRBV19 CASQVRGAEAFF TGTGCCAGTCAGGTCCGGGGGGCTGAAGCTTTCTTT
. many TRBJ1-1 TRBV5-1 CASSQTAVNTEAFF TGCGCCAGCAGCCAGACAGCTGTGAACACTGAAGCTTTCTTT
. few TRBJ1-1 TRBV20-1 CSASLDRSGKNTEAFF TGCAGTGCTAGTCTAGATAGGTCGGGCAAGAACACTGAAGCTTTCTTT
. . TRBJ1-6 TRBV2 CASSESRGQNSPLHF TGTGCCAGCAGTGAATCTCGGGGGCAGAATTCACCCCTCCACTTT
TRBD1 . TRBJ1-1 TRBV2 CARGTGGTEAFF TGTGCCAGAGGAACAGGGGGCACTGAAGCTTTCTTT
TRBD1 once TRBJ1-6 TRBV6-1 CASRKPGQQNSPLHF TGTGCCAGCAGGAAACCGGGACAGCAGAATTCACCCCTCCACTTT
TRBD1 many TRBJ2-5 TRBV7-8 CASSPGQGAQRPQYF TGTGCCAGCAGCCCTGGACAGGGGGCTCAACGGCCCCAGTACTTC
. many TRBJ1-1 TRBV12-3/TRBV12-4 CASRGPPNTEAFF TGTGCCAGCAGGGGACCGCCGAACACTGAAGCTTTCTTT
. . TRBJ2-5 TRBV7-6 CASGTTGSRETQYF TGTGCCAGCGGGACGACCGGGAGTAGGGAGACCCAGTACTTC
. . TRBJ1-6 TRBV20-1 CSARRGRNSPLHF TGCAGTGCTAGGCGCGGGCGGAATTCACCCCTCCACTTT
TRBD2 . TRBJ2-7 TRBV4-1 CASSHQRGDAYEQYF TGCGCCAGCAGCCATCAGCGGGGGGACGCCTACGAGCAGTACTTC
. . TRBJ2-7 TRBV6-5 CASSSQETYEQYF TGTGCCAGCAGTTCCCAGGAGACCTACGAGCAGTACTTC
. many TRBJ1-1 TRBV5-1 CASSLGGPNTEAFF TGCGCCAGCAGCTTGGGGGGGCCGAACACTGAAGCTTTCTTT
. . TRBJ1-1 TRBV18 CASSAQTVNTEAFF TGTGCCAGCTCAGCGCAAACAGTGAACACTGAAGCTTTCTTT
TRBD2 many TRBJ2-7 TRBV7-3 CASSQSGGTYEQYF TGTGCCAGCAGCCAAAGCGGGGGCACCTACGAGCAGTACTTC
TRBD2 . TRBJ2-5 TRBV10-1 CASTFTSGGQETQYF TGCGCCAGCACGTTCACTAGCGGGGGCCAAGAGACCCAGTACTTC
TRBD2 . TRBJ2-1 TRBV29-1 CSVNYGLAAGNEQFF TGCAGCGTGAACTACGGACTAGCGGCGGGGAATGAGCAGTTCTTC
. . TRBJ1-1 TRBV25-1 CAARGRGANTEAFF TGTGCCGCTCGGGGGCGGGGAGCGAACACTGAAGCTTTCTTT
TRBD2 . TRBJ2-1 TRBV10-1 CASSESRGSSYNEQFF TGCGCCAGCAGTGAGTCTCGCGGGAGCTCCTACAACGAGCAGTTCTTC
. few TRBJ2-1 TRBV24-1 CATSDRRGYNEQFF TGTGCCACCAGTGATCGGAGGGGGTACAATGAGCAGTTCTTC
. . TRBJ1-6 TRBV6-2/TRBV6-3 CASSYVGGPSSYNSPLHF TGTGCCAGCAGTTACGTGGGCGGTCCAAGCTCCTATAATTCACCCCTCCACTTT